These 17 T cell receptor beta chains were sequenced from one sample in a study of cytomegalovirus exposure and HLA in healthy donors. Primers for the PCR totalled 60 Vbeta and 13 Jbeta. TCRdb keeps only in-frame clones here, not all; method: immunoSEQ multiplex PCR. The sample table includes 200,000 to 250,000 clones. Specimen: PBMCs. These receptors were taken from a girl aged 2 to 9 in good health and CMV-seropositive.

The chain couples TRBV10-3 to TRBJ2-1; D may be TRBD1 (6 bases). Germline V gene data show CDR1 as ENHRY and CDR2 as SYGVKD. V lost 6 bases to trimming and J lost 4 bases, with 16 bases between them. The length of the CDR3 is 15 residues. Here the CDR3 reads CAIRGQTSEYNEQFF. The CDR3 bases are TGTGCCATCAGGGGACAAACAAGTGAATACAATGAGCAGTTCTTC.

V is TRBV15 and J is TRBJ2-5; TRBD1 might be the D (6 bases). The V gene's germline CDR1 is LNHNV and CDR2 YYDKDF (reference sequence). V was cut by 5 bases and J by 2 bases, with 15 bases left in between. The CDR3 loop spans 15 amino acids. The DNA of the CDR3 is TGTGCCACCAGCCCCCGCCTTGGGACACAAGAGACCCAGTACTTC. Its protein is CATSPRLGTQETQYF. The full variable domain, its missing parts supplied by reference TRBV15 and TRBJ2-5, is DAMVIQNPRYQVTQFGKPVTLSCSQTLNHNVMYWYQQKSSQAPKLLFHYYDKDFNNEADTPDNFQSRRPNTSFCFLDIRSPGLGDTAMYLCATSPRLGTQETQYFGPGTRLLVL.

The chain joins TRBV7-6 to TRBJ2-7, with D perhaps TRBD1 (5 bases). V was pared by 3 bases and J by 4 bases, with 22 bases between. CDR3 size: 17 residues. CDR1 is SGHVS and CDR2 is FNYEAQ in the germline V gene. In DNA, the CDR3 is TGTGCCAGCAGCTTTTCAGACGACAGACCTACTGATTACGAGCAGTACTTC. Translating gives CASSFSDDRPTDYEQYF.

The rearrangement joins TRBV28 to TRBJ2-7; D is perhaps TRBD1 (6 bases). CDR3 length: 20 residues. V was pared by 6 bases and J by 6 bases, with 36 bases between. In germline, CDR1 is MDHEN, CDR2 SYDVKM. The CDR3 DNA is TGTGCCAGCAGCCTTCTTGGGCCCTTTTTCCAACAGGGACGGGTTAGCGAGCAGTACTTC. Protein: CASSLLGPFFQQGRVSEQYF.

The rearrangement links TRBV5-1 to TRBJ2-7, with a weak D call TRBD1 (5 bases). Germline V gene lookup returns CDR1 SGHRS and CDR2 YFSETQ. The CDR3 is made up of 14 amino acids. The V end was cut by 0 bases, the J end by 6 bases, with 13 bases between. DNA for the CDR3: TGCGCCAGCAGCTTGGGGGCAGGGATTTCCGAGCAGTACTTC. Its translation is CASSLGAGISEQYF.

V usage is TRBV28 and J usage is TRBJ1-2; D is uncertain. Per the germline V gene, CDR1 is MDHEN and CDR2 is SYDVKM. This CDR3 region has 15 residues. V lost 5 bases, J lost 0 bases, and 13 bases lay in between. In DNA form, the CDR3 reads TGTGCCAGCAGTCCATCCGGGGAGACTAACTATGGCTACACCTTC. Translation gives CASSPSGETNYGYTF.

V and J are TRBV21-1 and TRBJ1-5; the tabulated D call, TRBD1, remains unverified against the DNA. TRBV21-1 is a listed pseudogene. CDR3 length: 12 residues. CDR3 nucleotide sequence: TGTGCCAGCACCAGGGGAAACCAGCCCCAGCATTTT. This sequence encodes CASTRGNQPQHF.

This chain uses TRBV5-1 with TRBJ1-1; a weak D match, TRBD1 (6 bases). CDR1 is SGHRS and CDR2 is YFSETQ in the germline V gene. The CDR3 is made up of 16 amino acids. Between the trimmed V and J ends, which lost 0 bases and 2 bases, there was a span of 14 bases. DNA of the CDR3: TGCGCCAGCAGCTTGGCGAAGGACAGTCTTAACACTGAAGCTTTCTTT. Protein sequence: CASSLAKDSLNTEAFF.

The chain uses TRBV29-1 and TRBJ2-1; 7 bases agree with TRBD2. Germline CDR1 and CDR2: SQVTM and ANQGSEA. V was clipped by 7 bases and J by 9 bases; unmatched bases: 15. The CDR3 extends over 14 amino acids. The CDR3 bases are TGCAGCGGGAGAGGACCGGGAGGCGTACGTGAGCAGTTCTTC. Its protein product is CSGRGPGGVREQFF.

This sequence joins TRBV28 and TRBJ2-7, with D possibly being TRBD2 (6 bases). Trimming left V 3 bases short and J 4 bases short, with 16 bases between. The CDR3 has 15 residues. CDR1 is MDHEN and CDR2 is SYDVKM in the germline V gene. CDR3 sequence reads: CASSFLGRGDYEQYF. The CDR3 bases are TGTGCCAGCAGTTTTCTTGGGCGCGGGGATTACGAGCAGTACTTC.

The CDR3, as DNA: TGTGCCAGCAGACCGGGGGGGACCGGGGAGCTGTTTTTT. It is translated as CASRPGGTGELFF. The chain employs TRBV7-9 and TRBJ2-2; 8 nucleotides agree with TRBD2. The CDR3 is 13 amino acids. J lost 5 bases, V lost 6 bases, and 2 bases had no gene match. In germline, CDR1 is SEHNR, CDR2 FQNEAQ (reference sequence).

The CDR3 spells CAWRETGTGNTIYF. The CDR3 DNA follows: TGTGCCTGGAGAGAGACAGGGACTGGAAACACCATATATTTT. This chain uses TRBV30 with TRBJ1-3; 7 bases fit TRBD1. J gave up 2 bases and V 3 bases, and 4 bases lay outside the gene matches. CDR1 and CDR2 from the germline V gene are GTSNPN and SVGIG (reference sequence). This CDR3 has 14 amino acids.

The chain uses TRBV7-2 and TRBJ2-7, with a tentative D call TRBD1 (5 bases). CDR1 and CDR2 (germline): SGHTA, FQGNSA. The V gene lost 5 bases and the J gene lost 3 bases, with 14 bases spanning the gap. The CDR3 has 14 residues. CDR3 DNA: TGTGCCAGCAGCCGGACACTGACTCACTACGAGCAGTACTTC. Translated, it gives CASSRTLTHYEQYF.

The genes are TRBV5-1 and TRBJ1-4, with 9 bases that match TRBD1. Losses at the gene ends were 1 base for V and 5 bases for J; bases not matched to a gene: 0. Germline-derived CDR1 and CDR2 are SGHRS and YFSETQ. This CDR3 spans 14 amino acids. The CDR3 DNA reads TGCGCCAGCAGCTTGACAGGGGGCAATGAAAAACTGTTTTTT. It translates to CASSLTGGNEKLFF. Full variable domain (remainder filled in from reference TRBV5-1 and TRBJ1-4): KAGVTQTPRYLIKTRGQQVTLSCSPISGHRSVSWYQQTPGQGLQFLFEYFSETQRNKGNFPGRFSGRQFSNSRSEMNVSTLELGDSALYLCASSLTGGNEKLFFGSGTQLSVL.

This chain connects TRBV11-3 to TRBJ2-2; the D is unclear. CDR3 length: 14 amino acids. V was pared by 3 bases and J by 4 bases, with 9 bases between. Germline V gene sequence: CDR1 SGHNT, CDR2 YENEEA. CDR3 loop: CASSFGPRTGELFF. The CDR3 bases are TGTGCCAGCAGCTTTGGGCCACGCACCGGGGAGCTGTTTTTT.

The V gene is TRBV19, the J gene TRBJ2-7; perhaps TRBD1 as D (6 bases). Deletions cut 1 base from V and 5 bases from J, with 12 bases between. This CDR3 spans 14 amino acids. Germline assignment: CDR1 LNHDA and CDR2 SQIVND (reference sequence). The CDR3 loop reads CASSIALRDNEQYF. For the CDR3, the DNA is TGTGCCAGTAGTATAGCCCTGAGGGACAACGAGCAGTACTTC.

This chain connects TRBV11-2 to TRBJ2-7; 9 bases fit TRBD2. CDR1 and CDR2 (germline): SGHAT, FQNNGV. The trim removed 5 bases at V and 0 bases at J, leaving 5 bases unmatched. CDR3 size: 15 residues. The CDR3, as DNA: TGTGCCAGCAGCGGACTAGCGTCAAACTCCTACGAGCAGTACTTC. This translates into CASSGLASNSYEQYF.